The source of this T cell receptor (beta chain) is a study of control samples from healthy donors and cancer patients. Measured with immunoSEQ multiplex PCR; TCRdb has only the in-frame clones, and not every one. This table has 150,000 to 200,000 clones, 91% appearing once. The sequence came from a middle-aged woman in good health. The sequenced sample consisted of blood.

The CDR3 DNA is TGTGCCAGCAGTGACGAGGGGGCTTCTGGCTACACCTTC. Its protein product is CASSDEGASGYTF. The V call is TRBV2, the J call TRBJ1-2; 7 nucleotides align to TRBD1. The V segment lost 3 bases and the J segment 7 bases; nucleotides outside the gene matches: 5. CDR1 SNHLY and CDR2 FYNNEI come from the germline V gene. The CDR3 is 13 residues long.